This T cell receptor beta chain was recorded in a study of blood T cell repertoires in COVID-19. Background on the study: The origin of the acute and convalescent COVID-19 samples was the United States, Italy and Spain. In each case, the material was cDNA or gDNA derived from T cells, B-cell-depleted T cells, or PBMCs.

Authors' data handling: Estimation of nucleated cell counts was performed using reference gene primer amplification. Sequencing used immunoSEQ multiplex PCR; TCRdb keeps in-frame clones, though not all of them. That table supplies the V and J calls and clone size; D and trimming were determined from the DNA. The sample carries 400,000 to 450,000 clones, just over 85% recorded once. The CDR3 contains 17 residues. CDR1 SGHDN and CDR2 FVKESK come from the germline V gene. J was trimmed by 4 bases and V by 3 bases; bases with no gene match: 12. The TCR was taken from a woman aged 30 to 39 with active or convalescent COVID-19. The source material was peripheral blood. J is TRBJ2-3 and V is TRBV14; 8 positions match TRBD2. The CDR3 reads CASSQDLTSGGADTQYF. The CDR3 region has the DNA TGTGCCAGCAGCCAGGACCTCACTAGCGGAGGGGCAGATACGCAGTATTTT.